This T cell receptor beta chain was profiled in a study of PD-1 blockade in classical Hodgkin lymphoma. V was trimmed by 7 bases and J by 0 bases, leaving 9 bases between them. The CDR3 length is 13 residues. The germline gives CDR1 MNHEY, CDR2 SVGAGI. The assay was immunoSEQ multiplex PCR, and TCRdb's table has in-frame clones only and misses some. This table holds approximately 13,000 clones, about four fifths found once. The patients all showed relapse after autologous stem cell transplantation, while their brentuximab vedotin exposure varied. Here the sequenced sample was peripheral blood mononuclear cells (PBMCs), taken at baseline. This clonotype originated in a human donor with classical Hodgkin lymphoma. The chain couples TRBV6-5 to TRBJ1-1; D uncertain. In nucleotides, the CDR3 is TGTGCCAGCATCCTTATCGTGAACACTGAAGCTTTCTTT. It yields the protein CASILIVNTEAFF.